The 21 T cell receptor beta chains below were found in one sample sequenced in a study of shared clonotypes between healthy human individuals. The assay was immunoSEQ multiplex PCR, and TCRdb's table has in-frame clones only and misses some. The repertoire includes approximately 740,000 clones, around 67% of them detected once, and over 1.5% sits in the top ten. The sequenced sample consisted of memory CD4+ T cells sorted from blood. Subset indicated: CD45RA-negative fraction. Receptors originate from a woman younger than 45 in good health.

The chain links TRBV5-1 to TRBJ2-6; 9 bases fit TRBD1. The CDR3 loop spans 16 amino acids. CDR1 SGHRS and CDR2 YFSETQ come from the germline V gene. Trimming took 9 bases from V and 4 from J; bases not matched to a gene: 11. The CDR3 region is CATSTGGQPGANVLTF. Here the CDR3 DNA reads TGCGCCACCTCGACAGGGGGACAACCCGGGGCCAACGTCCTGACTTTC.

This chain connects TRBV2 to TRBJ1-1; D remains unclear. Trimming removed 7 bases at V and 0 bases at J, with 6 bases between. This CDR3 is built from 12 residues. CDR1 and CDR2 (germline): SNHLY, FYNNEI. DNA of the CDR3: TGTGCCAGCATTGAGATGAACACTGAAGCTTTCTTT. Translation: CASIEMNTEAFF.

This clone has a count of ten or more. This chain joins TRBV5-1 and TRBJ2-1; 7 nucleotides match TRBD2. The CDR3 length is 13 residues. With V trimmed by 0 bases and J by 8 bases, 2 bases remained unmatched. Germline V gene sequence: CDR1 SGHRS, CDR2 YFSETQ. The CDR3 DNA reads TGCGCCAGCAGCTTGGCGGGGGGACATGAGCAGTTCTTC. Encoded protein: CASSLAGGHEQFF. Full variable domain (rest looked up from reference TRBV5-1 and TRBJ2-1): KAGVTQTPRYLIKTRGQQVTLSCSPISGHRSVSWYQQTPGQGLQFLFEYFSETQRNKGNFPGRFSGRQFSNSRSEMNVSTLELGDSALYLCASSLAGGHEQFFGPGTRLTVL.

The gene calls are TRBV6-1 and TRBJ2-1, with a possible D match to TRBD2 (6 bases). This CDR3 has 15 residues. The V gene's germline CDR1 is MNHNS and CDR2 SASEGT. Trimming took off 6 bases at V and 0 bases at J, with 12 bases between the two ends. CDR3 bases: TGTGCCAGCAGGGGAGGCCCAGTCTCCTACAATGAGCAGTTCTTC. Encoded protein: CASRGGPVSYNEQFF.

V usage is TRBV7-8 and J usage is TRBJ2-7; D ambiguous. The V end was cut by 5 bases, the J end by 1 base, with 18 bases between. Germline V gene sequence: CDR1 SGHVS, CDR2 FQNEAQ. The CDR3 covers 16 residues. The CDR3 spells CASSRNVGASSYEQYF. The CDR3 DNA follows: TGTGCCAGCAGCAGAAATGTGGGTGCCAGTTCCTACGAGCAGTACTTC.

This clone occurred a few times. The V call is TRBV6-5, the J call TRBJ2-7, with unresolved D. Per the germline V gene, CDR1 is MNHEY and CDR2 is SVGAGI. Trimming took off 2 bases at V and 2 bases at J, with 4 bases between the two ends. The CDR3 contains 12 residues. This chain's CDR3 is CASSYGPYEQYF. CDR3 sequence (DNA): TGTGCCAGCAGTTACGGGCCCTACGAGCAGTACTTC.

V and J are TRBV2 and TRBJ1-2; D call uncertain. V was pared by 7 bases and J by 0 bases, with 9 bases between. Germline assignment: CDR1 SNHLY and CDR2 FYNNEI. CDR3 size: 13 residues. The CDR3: CASTQNSNYGYTF. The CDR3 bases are TGTGCCAGCACCCAGAATTCTAACTATGGCTACACCTTC.

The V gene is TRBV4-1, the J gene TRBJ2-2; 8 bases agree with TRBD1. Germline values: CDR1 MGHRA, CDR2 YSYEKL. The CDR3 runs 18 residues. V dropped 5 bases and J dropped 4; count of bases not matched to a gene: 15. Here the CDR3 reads CASSFTPKAQGATGELFF. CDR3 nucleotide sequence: TGCGCCAGCAGCTTCACCCCTAAGGCGCAGGGGGCCACCGGGGAGCTGTTTTTT.

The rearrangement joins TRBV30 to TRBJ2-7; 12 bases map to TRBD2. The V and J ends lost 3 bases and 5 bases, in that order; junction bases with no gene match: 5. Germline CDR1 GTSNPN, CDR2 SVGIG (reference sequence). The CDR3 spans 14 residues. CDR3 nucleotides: TGTGCCTGGAGGACTAGCGGGAGTTCCCACGAGCAGTACTTC. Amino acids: CAWRTSGSSHEQYF. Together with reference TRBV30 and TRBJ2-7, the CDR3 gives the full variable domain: SQTIHQWPATLVQPVGSPLSLECTVEGTSNPNLYWYRQAAGRGLQLLFYSVGIGQISSEVPQNLSASRPQDRQFILSSKKLLLSDSGFYLCAWRTSGSSHEQYFGPGTRLTVT.

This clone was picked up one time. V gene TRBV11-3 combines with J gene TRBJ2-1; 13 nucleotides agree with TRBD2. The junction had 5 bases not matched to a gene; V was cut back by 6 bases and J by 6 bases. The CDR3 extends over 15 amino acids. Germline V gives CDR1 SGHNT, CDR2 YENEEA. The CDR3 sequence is CASSYGTSGTNEQFF. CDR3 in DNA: TGTGCCAGCAGTTACGGGACTAGCGGGACCAATGAGCAGTTCTTC.

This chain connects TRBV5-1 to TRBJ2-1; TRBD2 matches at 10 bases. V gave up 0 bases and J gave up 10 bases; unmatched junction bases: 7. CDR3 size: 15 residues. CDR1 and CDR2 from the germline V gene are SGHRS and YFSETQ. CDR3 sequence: CASSLDSGRDWEQFF. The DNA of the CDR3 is TGCGCCAGCAGCTTGGACAGCGGGAGGGACTGGGAGCAGTTCTTC.

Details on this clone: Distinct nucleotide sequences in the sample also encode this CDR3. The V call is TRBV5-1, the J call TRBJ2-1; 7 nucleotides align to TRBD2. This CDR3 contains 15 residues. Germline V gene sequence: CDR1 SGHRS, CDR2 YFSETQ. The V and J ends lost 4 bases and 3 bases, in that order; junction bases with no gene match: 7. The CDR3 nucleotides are TGCGCCAGCAGCATGGCTAGCGGAAGCTACAATGAGCAGTTCTTC. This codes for CASSMASGSYNEQFF. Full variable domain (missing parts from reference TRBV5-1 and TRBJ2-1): KAGVTQTPRYLIKTRGQQVTLSCSPISGHRSVSWYQQTPGQGLQFLFEYFSETQRNKGNFPGRFSGRQFSNSRSEMNVSTLELGDSALYLCASSMASGSYNEQFFGPGTRLTVL.

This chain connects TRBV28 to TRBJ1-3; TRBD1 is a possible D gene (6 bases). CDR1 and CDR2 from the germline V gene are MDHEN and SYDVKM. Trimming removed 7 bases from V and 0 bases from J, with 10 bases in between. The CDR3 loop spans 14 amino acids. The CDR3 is CASTGTSSGNTIYF. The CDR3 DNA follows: TGTGCCAGCACCGGGACATCCTCTGGAAACACCATATATTTT. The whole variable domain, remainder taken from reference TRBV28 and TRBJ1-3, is DVKVTQSSRYLVKRTGEKVFLECVQDMDHENMFWYRQDPGLGLRLIYFSYDVKMKEKGDIPEGYSVSREKKERFSLILESASTNQTSMYLCASTGTSSGNTIYFGEGSWLTVV.

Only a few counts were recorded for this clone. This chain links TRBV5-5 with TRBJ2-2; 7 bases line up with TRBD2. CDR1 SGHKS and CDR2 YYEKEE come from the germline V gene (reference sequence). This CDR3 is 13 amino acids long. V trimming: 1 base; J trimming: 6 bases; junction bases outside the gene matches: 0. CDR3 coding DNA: TGTGCCAGCAGCTTGACTAGCGCCGGGGAGCTGTTTTTT. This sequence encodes CASSLTSAGELFF.

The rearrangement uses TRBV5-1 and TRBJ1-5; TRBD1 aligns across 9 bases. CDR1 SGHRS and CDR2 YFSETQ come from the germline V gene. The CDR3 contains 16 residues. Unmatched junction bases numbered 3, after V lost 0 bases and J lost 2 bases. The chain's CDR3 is CASSLEGQGGNQPQHF. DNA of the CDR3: TGCGCCAGCAGCTTGGAGGGACAGGGAGGCAATCAGCCCCAGCATTTT.

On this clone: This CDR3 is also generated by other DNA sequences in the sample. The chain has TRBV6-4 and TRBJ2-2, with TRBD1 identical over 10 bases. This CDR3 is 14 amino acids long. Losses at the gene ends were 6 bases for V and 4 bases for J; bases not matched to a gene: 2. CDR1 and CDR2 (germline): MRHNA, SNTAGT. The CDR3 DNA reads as TGTGCCAGCAGCCGGGACAGGGGCACCGGGGAGCTGTTTTTT. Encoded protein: CASSRDRGTGELFF.

CDR3 sequence reads: CASSLSRTGLDEQYF. CDR3 coding DNA: TGTGCCAGCAGCTTATCCCGGACAGGGCTCGACGAGCAGTACTTC. The V call is TRBV11-2, the J call TRBJ2-7, with 8 nucleotides matching TRBD1. The germline CDR1 and CDR2 sequences are SGHAT and FQNNGV. The CDR3 runs to 15 residues. V lost 2 bases to trimming and J lost 5 bases; unmatched junction nucleotides: 8.

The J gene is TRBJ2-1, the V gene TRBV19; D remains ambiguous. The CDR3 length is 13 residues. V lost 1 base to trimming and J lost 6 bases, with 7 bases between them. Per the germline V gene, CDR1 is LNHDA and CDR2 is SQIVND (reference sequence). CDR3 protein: CASSIVATNEQFF. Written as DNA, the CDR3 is TGTGCCAGTAGTATAGTGGCTACCAATGAGCAGTTCTTC.

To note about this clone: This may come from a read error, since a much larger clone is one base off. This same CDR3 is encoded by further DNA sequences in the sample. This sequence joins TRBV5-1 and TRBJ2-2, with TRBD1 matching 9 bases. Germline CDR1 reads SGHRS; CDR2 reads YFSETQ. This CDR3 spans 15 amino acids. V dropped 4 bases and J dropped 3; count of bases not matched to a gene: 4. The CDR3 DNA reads TGCGCCAGCAGCATCGGGGACAGGGACACCGGGGAGCTGTTTTTT. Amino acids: CASSIGDRDTGELFF.

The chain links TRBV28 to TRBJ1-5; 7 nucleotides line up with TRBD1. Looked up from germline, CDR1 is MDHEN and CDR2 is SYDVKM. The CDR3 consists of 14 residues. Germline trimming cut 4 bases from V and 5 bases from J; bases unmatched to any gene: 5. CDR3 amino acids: CASSSQGGDQPQHF. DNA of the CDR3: TGTGCCAGCAGTTCTCAGGGGGGGGATCAGCCCCAGCATTTT. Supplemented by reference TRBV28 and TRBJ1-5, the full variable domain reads DVKVTQSSRYLVKRTGEKVFLECVQDMDHENMFWYRQDPGLGLRLIYFSYDVKMKEKGDIPEGYSVSREKKERFSLILESASTNQTSMYLCASSSQGGDQPQHFGDGTRLSIL.

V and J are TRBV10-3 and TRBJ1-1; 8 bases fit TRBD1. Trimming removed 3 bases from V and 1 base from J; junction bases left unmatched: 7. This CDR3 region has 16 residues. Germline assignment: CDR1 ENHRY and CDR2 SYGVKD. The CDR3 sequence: CAISDRLGTGNTEAFF. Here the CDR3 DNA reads TGTGCCATCAGTGATCGTTTGGGGACAGGGAACACTGAAGCTTTCTTT.